The 14 T cell receptor beta chains below were found in one sample sequenced in a study of blood T cell repertoires in COVID-19. Assay used: immunoSEQ multiplex PCR; TCRdb lists only in-frame clones, some missing. The table records around 300,000 clones, 86% of them present only once. The source material was peripheral blood. All receptors derive from a woman in her twenties or thirties with active or convalescent COVID-19.

The V call is TRBV29-1, the J call TRBJ2-7; 8 bases are a match to TRBD1. Germline V gene lookup returns CDR1 SQVTM and CDR2 ANQGSEA. After removal of 4 bases from V and 3 bases from J, the junction contained 5 bases not matched to a gene. CDR3 length equals 13 residues. This CDR3 is CSVAGGEYYEQYF. Written as DNA, the CDR3 is TGCAGCGTTGCAGGGGGCGAGTACTACGAGCAGTACTTC.

The rearrangement uses TRBV7-8 and TRBJ1-1, with D possibly matching TRBD1 (5 bases). CDR3 length: 14 amino acids. Germline lookup yields CDR1 SGHVS and CDR2 FQNEAQ. V was shortened by 5 bases and J by 8 bases, with 18 bases between the two germline ends. The CDR3 is CASSVEALGLEAFF. The CDR3 DNA sequence: TGTGCCAGCAGCGTCGAGGCCCTGGGGCTCGAAGCTTTCTTT.

The chain combines TRBV11-3 with TRBJ1-1; D unclear. The germline gives CDR1 SGHNT, CDR2 YENEEA. V was cut by 5 bases and J by 4 bases, with 11 bases left in between. CDR3 length equals 13 residues. This CDR3 reads CASSKTQRTEAFF. The CDR3 DNA follows: TGTGCCAGCAGCAAGACCCAGCGCACTGAAGCTTTCTTT.

V is TRBV7-2 and J is TRBJ1-2; D may be TRBD1 (6 bases). The CDR3 contains 14 residues. V lost 6 bases and J lost 3, with 14 bases in between. CDR1 and CDR2 (germline): SGHTA, FQGNSA. The CDR3 sequence is CASRAPGVDYGYTF. Written as DNA, the CDR3 is TGTGCCAGCAGGGCGCCAGGGGTGGACTATGGCTACACCTTC.

The J gene is TRBJ1-1, the V gene TRBV4-3, with D possibly TRBD1 on 5 matching bases. The CDR3 is 16 residues long. Germline CDR1 and CDR2: LGHNA and YSLEER. V was cut by 0 bases and J by 5 bases, with 16 bases left in between. The CDR3 DNA sequence: TGCGCCAGCAGCCAAGATCGGGGAGGGGCGGGAACTGAAGCTTTCTTT. Residues: CASSQDRGGAGTEAFF.

This clone is a singleton in its sample. The chain recombines TRBV28 with TRBJ2-4, with TRBD2 matching over 16 bases. This CDR3 spans 17 amino acids. Trimming at V came to 2 bases and at J to 8 bases, leaving 6 bases not matched to a gene. The germline CDR1 and CDR2 sequences are MDHEN and SYDVKM. CDR3 nucleotides: TGTGCCAGCAGTTTAAAGCCGGGACTAGCGGGGGGGGACATTCAGTACTTC. Amino acid sequence: CASSLKPGLAGGDIQYF.

The genes are TRBV10-3 and TRBJ2-1; maybe TRBD1 (5 bases). V shed 6 bases and J shed 8 bases, with 8 bases lying between them. The V gene's germline CDR1 is ENHRY and CDR2 SYGVKD. CDR3 length: 11 amino acids. DNA of the CDR3: TGTGCCATCAGCAGGGCTGATGAGCAGTTCTTC. It is translated as CAISRADEQFF.

V is TRBV29-1 and J is TRBJ2-7; TRBD1 matches 10 bases. CDR3 size: 15 residues. Germline CDR1 reads SQVTM; CDR2 reads ANQGSEA. Trimming took 4 bases from V and 2 from J; bases not matched to a gene: 8. Here the CDR3 DNA reads TGCAGCGTTGGATCCCCCGGGACAGGGGCCTACGAGCAGTACTTC. It translates to CSVGSPGTGAYEQYF.

The chain joins TRBV5-6 to TRBJ2-7; TRBD1 is a possible D gene (5 bases). CDR1 is SGHDT and CDR2 is YYEEEE in the germline V gene. The V gene lost 0 bases and the J gene lost 0 bases, with 10 bases spanning the gap. There are 15 residues in the CDR3. The CDR3 bases are TGTGCCAGCAGCTTGGGGGCAGGGCTCTCCTACGAGCAGTACTTC. This gives the protein CASSLGAGLSYEQYF. The full variable domain, in which reference TRBV5-6 and TRBJ2-7 provide the parts outside the CDR3, is DAGVTQSPTHLIKTRGQQVTLRCSPKSGHDTVSWYQQALGQGPQFIFQYYEEEERQRGNFPDRFSGHQFPNYSSELNVNALLLGDSALYLCASSLGAGLSYEQYFGPGTRLTVT.

This clone came up a few times. This rearrangement joins TRBV29-1 to TRBJ1-6; perhaps TRBD1 as D (6 bases). Trimming took off 4 bases at V and 7 bases at J, with 11 bases between the two ends. Per the germline V gene, CDR1 is SQVTM and CDR2 is ANQGSEA. The CDR3 runs 13 residues. The CDR3 bases are TGCAGCGTTGCTGGGGACATCAATTCACCCCTCCACTTT. Its translation: CSVAGDINSPLHF.

The V gene is TRBV7-8, the J gene TRBJ1-2, with 9 bases that match TRBD1. Germline values: CDR1 SGHVS, CDR2 FQNEAQ. The trim removed 4 bases at V and 2 bases at J, leaving 8 bases unmatched. The CDR3 sequence is 16 residues long. This CDR3 is CASSSSLGTGNYGYTF. The CDR3 DNA follows: TGTGCCAGCAGCTCCTCGTTGGGGACAGGGAACTATGGCTACACCTTC.

The V and J genes are TRBV6-5 and TRBJ1-1; 8 bases map to TRBD1. Germline-derived CDR1 and CDR2 are MNHEY and SVGAGI. Germline trimming cut 5 bases from V and 5 bases from J; bases unmatched to any gene: 4. This CDR3 is 13 amino acids long. The CDR3 bases are TGTGCCAGCAGTATGGACAGGGTGACTGAAGCTTTCTTT. Translated: CASSMDRVTEAFF.

J is TRBJ1-1 and V is TRBV5-5, with D unclear. The CDR3 consists of 13 residues. Germline lookup yields CDR1 SGHKS and CDR2 YYEKEE (reference sequence). Trimming removed 6 bases from V and 0 bases from J, with 9 bases in between. The CDR3 DNA reads as TGTGCCAGCAAGACTACAGTGAACACTGAAGCTTTCTTT. As protein: CASKTTVNTEAFF.

The chain employs TRBV9 and TRBJ2-3, with 8 bases identical to TRBD2. The CDR3 runs to 15 residues. The V gene's germline CDR1 is SGDLS and CDR2 YYNGEE. With V trimmed by 5 bases and J by 2 bases, 7 bases remained unmatched. This CDR3 is CASSRGGFDTDTQYF. The CDR3 DNA reads as TGTGCCAGCAGTCGGGGGGGCTTCGACACAGATACGCAGTATTTT.